This T cell receptor (beta chain) was sequenced during a study of blood T cell repertoires in COVID-19 (dated by TCRdb to about 2020). Study-wide context: Samples from collaborators originated in the United States, Italy and Spain and spanned both the acute and convalescent phases of COVID-19. The prospective study material was composed of cDNA or gDNA derived from T cells, B-cell-depleted T cells, or PBMCs. Deeply sampled blood TCRbeta repertoires from subjects exposed to, actively infected with, or recovered from COVID-19 were included in the dataset. The repertoires were made available in a free public database intended to serve as a resource for research on the immune response to SARS-CoV-2. The samples were drawn from two sources: the first 160 participants of the ongoing ImmuneRACE study, and 1,200 or so subjects contributed by 6 global collaborators. Nearly every sample came with metadata listing a de-identified subject ID, COVID-19 status, age in years and sex. Where available, HLA class I and class II types were obtained from metadata supplied by the sample provider rather than from assay-based typing.

With regard to this clone: Its antigen is not yet known. Per-base quality was not reported, and no clone a single base away is much larger than it.

V is reduced by 1 base and J by 3 bases, leaving a spacing of 15 bases between them. The CDR3 runs 17 amino acids, cysteine and phenylalanine included. The only DNA kept is the CDR3, 51 bases in frame from the first base. Summary of the overall study and its limitations: The quantity of clinical and demographic metadata differed by source and by participant and was supplied without curation.

Whole blood was collected in K2EDTA tubes by collaborating institutions according to the institutions' own protocols. For TCRbeta analysis, collaborators shipped samples in one of three forms: frozen whole blood, isolated PBMCs, or DNA extracted from either of those sample types. TCRbeta CDR3 regions were amplified from genomic DNA by means of the immunoSEQ Assay, a bias-controlled multiplex PCR. On the authors' methods: The number of nucleated cells in each sample was estimated from the amplification of reference gene primers within the assay. Sequence reads were collapsed and filtered to measure the absolute abundance of every unique TCRbeta CDR3 rearrangement. For each sample, productive Simpson clonality was calculated as the square root of Simpson's diversity index across productive rearrangements. TCRdb mirrors the immuneACCESS table, restricted to in-frame sequences. Some clones are absent from its copies; in checked studies, under half trace to an unresolved V gene, and the reason for the others is unknown. For V, J and clone size, that table is used; D and trimming come from the DNA. In all, the sample holds approximately 140,000 clones, and 81% of those were seen once. Roughly 8.3% of the sample goes to the ten largest clones.

Sequencing input: peripheral blood. The V and J genes are TRBV23-1 and TRBJ1-4; matching of 6 bases hints at TRBD1 as the D gene. TRBV23-1 is reported as an ORF; its role is uncertain. This clonotype was sampled from a human donor with acute or convalescent COVID-19. The donor label of this sample is uncertain. CDR3 reads: CASSQLGGLEANEKLFF. The DNA sequence is given as TGCGCCAGCAGTCAATTGGGGGGGCTTGAGGCTAATGAAAAACTGTTTTTT.